This T cell receptor (beta chain) was found in a study of control samples from healthy donors and cancer patients. The V and J ends lost 0 bases and 0 bases respectively, with 11 bases between them. Per the germline V gene, CDR1 is SGHVS and CDR2 is FQNEAQ. The CDR3 is 16 amino acids. Clones were sequenced by immunoSEQ multiplex PCR, and TCRdb holds only the in-frame ones, with some missing. The sample holds more than 95,000 clones, 88% seen once. The specimen was blood. The rearrangement joins TRBV7-8 to TRBJ1-1, with D tentatively TRBD1 (5 bases). This TCR derives from a woman aged 70-85 years in good health. The CDR3 DNA is TGTGCCAGCAGCTTAGCGGGGCGGACCATGAACACTGAAGCTTTCTTT. Its protein is CASSLAGRTMNTEAFF.